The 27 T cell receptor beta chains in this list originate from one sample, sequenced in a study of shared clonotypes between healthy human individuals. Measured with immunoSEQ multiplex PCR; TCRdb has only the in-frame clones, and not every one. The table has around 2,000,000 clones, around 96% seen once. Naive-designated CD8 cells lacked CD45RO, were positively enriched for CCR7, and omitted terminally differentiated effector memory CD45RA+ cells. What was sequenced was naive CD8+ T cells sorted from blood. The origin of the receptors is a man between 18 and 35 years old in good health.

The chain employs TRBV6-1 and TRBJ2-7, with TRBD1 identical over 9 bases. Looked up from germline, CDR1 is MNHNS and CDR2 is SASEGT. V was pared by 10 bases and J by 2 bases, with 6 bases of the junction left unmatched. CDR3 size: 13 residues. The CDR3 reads CATRRDRAYEQYF. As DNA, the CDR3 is TGTGCCACCAGGCGGGACAGGGCCTACGAGCAGTACTTC.

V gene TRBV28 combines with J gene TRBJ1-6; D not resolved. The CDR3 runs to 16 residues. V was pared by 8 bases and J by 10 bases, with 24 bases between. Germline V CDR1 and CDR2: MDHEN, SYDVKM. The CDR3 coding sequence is TGTGCCAGCGGACTTCGCCCCGGACTAGTGGGATCACCCCTCCACTTT. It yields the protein CASGLRPGLVGSPLHF.

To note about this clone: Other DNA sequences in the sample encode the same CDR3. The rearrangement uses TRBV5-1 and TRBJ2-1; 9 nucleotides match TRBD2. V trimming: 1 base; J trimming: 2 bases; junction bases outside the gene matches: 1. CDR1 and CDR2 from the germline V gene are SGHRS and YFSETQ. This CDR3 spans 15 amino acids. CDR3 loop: CASSLSSGAYNEQFF. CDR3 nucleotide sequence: TGCGCCAGCAGCTTGTCTAGCGGGGCCTACAATGAGCAGTTCTTC.

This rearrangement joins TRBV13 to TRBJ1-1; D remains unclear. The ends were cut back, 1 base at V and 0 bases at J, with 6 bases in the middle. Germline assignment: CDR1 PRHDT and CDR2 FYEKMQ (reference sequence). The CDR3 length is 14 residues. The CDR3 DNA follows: TGTGCCAGCAGCTTAGCCGTCATGAACACTGAAGCTTTCTTT. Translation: CASSLAVMNTEAFF.

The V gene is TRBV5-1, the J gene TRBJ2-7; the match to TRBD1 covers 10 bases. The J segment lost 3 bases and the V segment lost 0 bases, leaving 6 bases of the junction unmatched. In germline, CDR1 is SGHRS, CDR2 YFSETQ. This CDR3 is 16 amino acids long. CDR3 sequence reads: CASSLADRGFNYEQYF. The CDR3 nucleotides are TGCGCCAGCAGCTTGGCGGACAGGGGGTTTAACTACGAGCAGTACTTC.

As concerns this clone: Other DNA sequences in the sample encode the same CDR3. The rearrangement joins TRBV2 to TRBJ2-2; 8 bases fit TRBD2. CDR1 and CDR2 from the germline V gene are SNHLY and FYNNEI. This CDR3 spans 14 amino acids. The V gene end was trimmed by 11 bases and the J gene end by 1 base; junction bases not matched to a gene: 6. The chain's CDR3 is CAGGLAGNTGELFF. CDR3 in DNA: TGTGCCGGCGGACTAGCTGGGAACACCGGGGAGCTGTTTTTT.

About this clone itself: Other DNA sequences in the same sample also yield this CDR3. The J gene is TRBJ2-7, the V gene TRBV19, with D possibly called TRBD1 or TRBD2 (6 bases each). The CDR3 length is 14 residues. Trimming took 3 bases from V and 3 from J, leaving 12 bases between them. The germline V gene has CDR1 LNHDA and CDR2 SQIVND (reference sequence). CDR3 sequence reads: CASSITGANYEQYF. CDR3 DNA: TGTGCCAGTAGTATTACGGGGGCGAACTACGAGCAGTACTTC.

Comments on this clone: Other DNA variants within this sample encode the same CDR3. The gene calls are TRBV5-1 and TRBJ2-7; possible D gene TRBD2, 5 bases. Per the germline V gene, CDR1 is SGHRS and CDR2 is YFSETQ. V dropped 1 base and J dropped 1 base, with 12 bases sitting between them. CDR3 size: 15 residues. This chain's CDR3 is CASSLTTGTSYEQYF. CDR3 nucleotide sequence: TGCGCCAGCAGCTTGACAACGGGAACATCCTACGAGCAGTACTTC.

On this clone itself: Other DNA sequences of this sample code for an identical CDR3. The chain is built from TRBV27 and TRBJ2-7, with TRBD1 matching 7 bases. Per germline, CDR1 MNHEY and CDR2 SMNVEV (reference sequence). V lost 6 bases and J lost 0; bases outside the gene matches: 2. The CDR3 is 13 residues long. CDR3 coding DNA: TGTGCCAGCAGGGACAGGAGCTCCTACGAGCAGTACTTC. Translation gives CASRDRSSYEQYF.

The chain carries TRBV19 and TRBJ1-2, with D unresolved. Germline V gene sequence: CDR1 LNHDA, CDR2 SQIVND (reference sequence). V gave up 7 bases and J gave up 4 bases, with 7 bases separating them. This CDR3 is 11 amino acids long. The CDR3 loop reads CASNAGYGYTF. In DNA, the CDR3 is TGTGCCAGTAACGCCGGCTATGGCTACACCTTC.

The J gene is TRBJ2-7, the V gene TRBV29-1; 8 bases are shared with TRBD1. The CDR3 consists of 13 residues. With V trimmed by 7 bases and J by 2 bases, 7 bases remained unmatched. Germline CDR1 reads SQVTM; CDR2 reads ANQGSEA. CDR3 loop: CSARDRITYEQYF. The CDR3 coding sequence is TGCAGCGCCCGGGACAGGATCACCTACGAGCAGTACTTC.

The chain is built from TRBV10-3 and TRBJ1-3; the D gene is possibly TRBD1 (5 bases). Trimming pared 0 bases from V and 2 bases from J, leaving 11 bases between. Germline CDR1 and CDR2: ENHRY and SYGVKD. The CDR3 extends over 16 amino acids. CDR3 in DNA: TGTGCCATCAGTGAGTCGACCGCAGGGACTGGAAACACCATATATTTT. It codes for CAISESTAGTGNTIYF.

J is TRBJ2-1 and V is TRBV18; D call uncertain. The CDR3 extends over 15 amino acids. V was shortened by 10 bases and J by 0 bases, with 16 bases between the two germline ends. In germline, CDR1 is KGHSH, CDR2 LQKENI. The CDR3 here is CATKRGTNSYNEQFF. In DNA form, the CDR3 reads TGTGCCACCAAAAGAGGAACAAACTCCTACAATGAGCAGTTCTTC. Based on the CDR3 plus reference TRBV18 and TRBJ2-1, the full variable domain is NAGVMQNPRHLVRRRGQEARLRCSPMKGHSHVYWYRQLPEEGLKFMVYLQKENIIDESGMPKERFSAEFPKEGPSILRIQQVVRGDSAAYFCATKRGTNSYNEQFFGPGTRLTVL.

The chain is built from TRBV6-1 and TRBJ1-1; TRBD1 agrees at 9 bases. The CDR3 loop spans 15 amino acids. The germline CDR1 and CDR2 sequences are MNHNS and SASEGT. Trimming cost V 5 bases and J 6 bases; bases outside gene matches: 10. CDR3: CASSPGTGSFAEAFF. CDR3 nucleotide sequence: TGTGCCAGCAGTCCCGGGACAGGGTCTTTCGCTGAAGCTTTCTTT.

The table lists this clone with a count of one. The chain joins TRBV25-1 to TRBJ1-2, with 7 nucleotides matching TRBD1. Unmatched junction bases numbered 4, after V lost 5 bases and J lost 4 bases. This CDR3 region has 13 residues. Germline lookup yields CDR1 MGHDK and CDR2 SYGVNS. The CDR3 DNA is TGTGCCAGCAGTAGGACAGGATCCTATGGCTACACCTTC. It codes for CASSRTGSYGYTF.

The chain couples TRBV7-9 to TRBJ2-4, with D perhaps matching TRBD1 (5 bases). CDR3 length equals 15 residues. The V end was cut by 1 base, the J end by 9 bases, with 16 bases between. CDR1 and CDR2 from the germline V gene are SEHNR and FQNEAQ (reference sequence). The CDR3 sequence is CASSLEESDIGIQYF. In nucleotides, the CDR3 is TGTGCCAGCAGCTTAGAGGAGTCGGACATAGGCATTCAGTACTTC.

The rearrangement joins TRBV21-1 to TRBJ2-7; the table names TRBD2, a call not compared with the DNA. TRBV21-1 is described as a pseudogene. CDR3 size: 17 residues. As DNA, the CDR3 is TGTGCCAGCAGCCCAAAGCGAAGGGCGGGGGGGCAGTACGAGCAGTACTTC. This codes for CASSPKRRAGGQYEQYF.

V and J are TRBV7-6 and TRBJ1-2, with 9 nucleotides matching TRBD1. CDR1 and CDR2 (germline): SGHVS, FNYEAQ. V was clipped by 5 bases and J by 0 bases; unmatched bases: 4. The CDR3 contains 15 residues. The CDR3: CASSPGTGPNYGYTF. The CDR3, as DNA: TGTGCCAGCAGCCCAGGGACAGGGCCTAACTATGGCTACACCTTC.

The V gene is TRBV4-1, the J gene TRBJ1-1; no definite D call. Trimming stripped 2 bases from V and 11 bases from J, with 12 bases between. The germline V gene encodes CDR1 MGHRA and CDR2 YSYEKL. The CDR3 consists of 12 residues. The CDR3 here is CASSQIDSEAFF. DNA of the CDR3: TGCGCCAGCAGCCAAATTGATTCGGAGGCTTTCTTT.

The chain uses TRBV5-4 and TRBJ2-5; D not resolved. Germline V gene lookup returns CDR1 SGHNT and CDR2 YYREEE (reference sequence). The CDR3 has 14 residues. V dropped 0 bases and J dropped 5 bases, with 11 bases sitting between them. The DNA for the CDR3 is TGTGCCAGCAGCTTGGGCTGGGCCAGGGAGACCCAGTACTTC. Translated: CASSLGWARETQYF.

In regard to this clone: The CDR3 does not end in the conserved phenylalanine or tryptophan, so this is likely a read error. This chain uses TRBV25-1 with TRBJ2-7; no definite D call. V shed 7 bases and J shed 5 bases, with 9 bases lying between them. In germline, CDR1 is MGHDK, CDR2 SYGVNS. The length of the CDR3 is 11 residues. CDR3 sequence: CASTPEHEQYL. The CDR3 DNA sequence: TGTGCCAGCACCCCCGAGCACGAGCAGTACCTC.

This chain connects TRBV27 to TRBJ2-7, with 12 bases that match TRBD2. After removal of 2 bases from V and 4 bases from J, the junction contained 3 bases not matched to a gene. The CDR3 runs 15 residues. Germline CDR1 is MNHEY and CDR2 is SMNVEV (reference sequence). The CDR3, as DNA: TGTGCCAGCAGTTTAGACGGACTAGCGGGGTACGAGCAGTACTTC. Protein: CASSLDGLAGYEQYF.

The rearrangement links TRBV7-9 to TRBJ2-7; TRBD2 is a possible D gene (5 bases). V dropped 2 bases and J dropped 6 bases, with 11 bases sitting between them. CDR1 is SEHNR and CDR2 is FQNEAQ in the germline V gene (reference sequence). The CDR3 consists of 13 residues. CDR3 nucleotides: TGTGCCAGCAGCTTATTAGGCGGAGGCGAGCAGTACTTC. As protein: CASSLLGGGEQYF.

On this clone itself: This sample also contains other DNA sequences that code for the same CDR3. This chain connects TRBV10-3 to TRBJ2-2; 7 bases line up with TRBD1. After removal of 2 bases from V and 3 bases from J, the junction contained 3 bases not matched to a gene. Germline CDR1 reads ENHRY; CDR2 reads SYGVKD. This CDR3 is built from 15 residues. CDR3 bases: TGTGCCATCAGTGAGGCAGGGGGTGACACCGGGGAGCTGTTTTTT. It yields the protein CAISEAGGDTGELFF.

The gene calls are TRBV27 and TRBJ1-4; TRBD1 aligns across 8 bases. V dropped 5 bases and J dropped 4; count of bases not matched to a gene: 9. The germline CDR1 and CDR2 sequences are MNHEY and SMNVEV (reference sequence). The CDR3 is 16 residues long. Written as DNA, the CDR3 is TGTGCCAGCAGTCCCGGGGCAGGGGGCCTTAATGAAAAACTGTTTTTT. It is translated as CASSPGAGGLNEKLFF.

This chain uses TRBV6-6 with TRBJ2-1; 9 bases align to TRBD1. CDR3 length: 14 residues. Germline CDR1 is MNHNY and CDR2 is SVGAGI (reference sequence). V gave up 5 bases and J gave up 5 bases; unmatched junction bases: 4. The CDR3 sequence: CASSSRDRDNEQFF. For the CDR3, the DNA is TGTGCCAGCAGTAGCCGGGACAGGGACAATGAGCAGTTCTTC.

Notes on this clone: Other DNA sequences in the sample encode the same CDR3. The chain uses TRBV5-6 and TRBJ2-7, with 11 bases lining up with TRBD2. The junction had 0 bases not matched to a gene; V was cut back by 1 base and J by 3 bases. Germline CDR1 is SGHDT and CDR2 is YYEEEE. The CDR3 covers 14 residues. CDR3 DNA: TGTGCCAGCAGCTTGACTAGCGGGAGCTACGAGCAGTACTTC. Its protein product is CASSLTSGSYEQYF.